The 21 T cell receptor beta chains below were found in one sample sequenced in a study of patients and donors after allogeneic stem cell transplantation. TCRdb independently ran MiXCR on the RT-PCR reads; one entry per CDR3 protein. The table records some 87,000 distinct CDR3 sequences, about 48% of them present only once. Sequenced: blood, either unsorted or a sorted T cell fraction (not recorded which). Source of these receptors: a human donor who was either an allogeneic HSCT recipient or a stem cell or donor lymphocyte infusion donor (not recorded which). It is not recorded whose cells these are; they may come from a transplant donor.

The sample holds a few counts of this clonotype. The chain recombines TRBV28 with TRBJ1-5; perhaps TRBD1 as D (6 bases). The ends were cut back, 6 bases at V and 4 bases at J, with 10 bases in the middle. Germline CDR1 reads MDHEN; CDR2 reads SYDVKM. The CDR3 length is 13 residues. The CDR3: CASRQGSNQPQHF. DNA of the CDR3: TGTGCCAGCAGGCAGGGGAGTAATCAGCCCCAGCATTTT.

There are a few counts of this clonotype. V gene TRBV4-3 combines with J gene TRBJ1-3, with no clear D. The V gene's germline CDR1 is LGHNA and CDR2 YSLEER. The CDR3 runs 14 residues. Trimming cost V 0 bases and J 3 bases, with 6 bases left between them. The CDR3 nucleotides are TGCGCCAGCAGCCAAGAGGATTTTGGAAACACCATATATTTT. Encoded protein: CASSQEDFGNTIYF.

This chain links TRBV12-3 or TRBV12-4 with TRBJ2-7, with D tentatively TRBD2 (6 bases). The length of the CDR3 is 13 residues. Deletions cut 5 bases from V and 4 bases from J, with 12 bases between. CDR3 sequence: CASSPSGGYEQYF. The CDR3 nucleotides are TGTGCCAGCAGTCCTTCCGGGGGTTACGAGCAGTACTTC.

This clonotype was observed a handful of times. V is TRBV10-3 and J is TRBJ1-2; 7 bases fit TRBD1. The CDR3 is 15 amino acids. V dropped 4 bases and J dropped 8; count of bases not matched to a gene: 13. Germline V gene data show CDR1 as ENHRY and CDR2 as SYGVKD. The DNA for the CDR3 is TGTGCCATCAGTGCCTCCGACAGGGCAGGGATAGGCTACACCTTC. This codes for CAISASDRAGIGYTF.

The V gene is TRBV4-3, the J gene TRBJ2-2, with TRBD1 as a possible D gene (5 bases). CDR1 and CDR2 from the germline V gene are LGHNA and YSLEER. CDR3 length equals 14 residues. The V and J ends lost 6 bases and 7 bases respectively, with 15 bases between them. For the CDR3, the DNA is TGCGCCAGCAGACAGGCCGGTTATAGCGGGGAGCTGTTTTTT. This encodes CASRQAGYSGELFF.

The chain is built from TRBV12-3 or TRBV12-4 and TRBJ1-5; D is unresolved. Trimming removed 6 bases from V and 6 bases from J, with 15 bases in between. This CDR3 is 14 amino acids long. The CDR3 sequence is CASSPGREGQPQHF. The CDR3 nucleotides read TGTGCCAGCAGCCCTGGAAGGGAGGGTCAGCCCCAGCATTTT.

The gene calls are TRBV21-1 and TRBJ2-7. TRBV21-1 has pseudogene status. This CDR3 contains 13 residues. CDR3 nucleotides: TGTGCCAGCAGCGACGGACCAAGCTACGAGCAGTACTTC. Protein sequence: CASSDGPSYEQYF.

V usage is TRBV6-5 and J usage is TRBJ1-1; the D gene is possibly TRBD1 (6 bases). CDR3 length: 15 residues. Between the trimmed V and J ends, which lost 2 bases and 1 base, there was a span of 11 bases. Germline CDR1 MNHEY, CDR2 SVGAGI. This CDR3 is CASSYGQGWNTEAFF. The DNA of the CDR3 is TGTGCCAGCAGTTACGGGCAGGGGTGGAACACTGAAGCTTTCTTT.

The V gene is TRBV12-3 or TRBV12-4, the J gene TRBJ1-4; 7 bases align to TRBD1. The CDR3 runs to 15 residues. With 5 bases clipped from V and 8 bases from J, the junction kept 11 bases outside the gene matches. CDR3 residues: CASSDGRGVKEKLFF. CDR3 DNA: TGTGCCAGCAGTGACGGCAGGGGGGTAAAGGAAAAACTGTTTTTT.

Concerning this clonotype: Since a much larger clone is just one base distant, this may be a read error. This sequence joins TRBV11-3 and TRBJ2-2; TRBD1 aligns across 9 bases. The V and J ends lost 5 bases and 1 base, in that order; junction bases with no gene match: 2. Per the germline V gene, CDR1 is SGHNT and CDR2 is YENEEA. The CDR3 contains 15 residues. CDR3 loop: CASSLGQGNTGELFF. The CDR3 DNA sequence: TGTGCCAGCAGCCTGGGACAGGGGAACACCGGGGAGCTGTTTTTT.

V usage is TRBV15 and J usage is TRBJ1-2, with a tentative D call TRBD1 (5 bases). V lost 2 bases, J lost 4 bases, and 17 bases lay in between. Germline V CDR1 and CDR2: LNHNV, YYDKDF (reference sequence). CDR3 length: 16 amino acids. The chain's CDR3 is CATSRPLAGSGYGYTF. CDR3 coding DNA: TGTGCCACCAGCAGACCCCTTGCAGGGTCGGGCTATGGCTACACCTTC. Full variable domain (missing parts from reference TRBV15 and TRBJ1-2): DAMVIQNPRYQVTQFGKPVTLSCSQTLNHNVMYWYQQKSSQAPKLLFHYYDKDFNNEADTPDNFQSRRPNTSFCFLDIRSPGLGDTAMYLCATSRPLAGSGYGYTFGSGTRLTVV.

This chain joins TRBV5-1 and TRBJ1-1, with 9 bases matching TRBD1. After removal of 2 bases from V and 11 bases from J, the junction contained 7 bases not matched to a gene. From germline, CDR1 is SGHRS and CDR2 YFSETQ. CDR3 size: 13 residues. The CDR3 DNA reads TGCGCCAGCAGCTTACAGGGGGCGTCGACGGCTTTCTTT. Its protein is CASSLQGASTAFF.

The CDR3 DNA reads TGCAGCGGGTACCGGGACAGTCGCGAAGCTTTCTTT. This translates into CSGYRDSREAFF. V and J are TRBV29-1 and TRBJ1-1; 7 bases map to TRBD1. Germline loops: CDR1 SQVTM, CDR2 ANQGSEA. The CDR3 is 12 residues long. V dropped 7 bases and J dropped 8; count of bases not matched to a gene: 10.

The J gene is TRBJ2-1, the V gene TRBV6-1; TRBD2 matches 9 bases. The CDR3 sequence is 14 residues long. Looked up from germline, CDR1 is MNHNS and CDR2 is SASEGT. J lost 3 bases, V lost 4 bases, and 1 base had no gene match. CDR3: CASSASGIYNEQFF. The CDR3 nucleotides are TGTGCCAGCAGTGCTAGCGGGATCTACAATGAGCAGTTCTTC.

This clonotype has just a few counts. The CDR3 bases are TGCGCCAGCAGCCCCCTAGGGAAGGTGACGGACGCGGGTAATGAAAAACTGTTTTTT. Protein sequence: CASSPLGKVTDAGNEKLFF. This chain uses TRBV4-1 with TRBJ1-4; D not certain. V shed 4 bases and J shed 4 bases, with 25 bases lying between them. CDR1 MGHRA and CDR2 YSYEKL come from the germline V gene. This CDR3 is built from 19 residues.

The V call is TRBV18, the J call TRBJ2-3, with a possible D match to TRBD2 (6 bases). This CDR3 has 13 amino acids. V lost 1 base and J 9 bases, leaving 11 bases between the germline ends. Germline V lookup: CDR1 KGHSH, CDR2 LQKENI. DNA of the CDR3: TGTGCCAGCTCACCACAGGGACTTGAGACGCAGTATTTT. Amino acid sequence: CASSPQGLETQYF.

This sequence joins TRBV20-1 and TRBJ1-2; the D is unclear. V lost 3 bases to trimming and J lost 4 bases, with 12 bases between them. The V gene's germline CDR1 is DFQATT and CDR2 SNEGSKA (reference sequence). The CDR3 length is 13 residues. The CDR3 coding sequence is TGCAGTGCTAGTCCGGGATCGGCCTATGGCTACACCTTC. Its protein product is CSASPGSAYGYTF.

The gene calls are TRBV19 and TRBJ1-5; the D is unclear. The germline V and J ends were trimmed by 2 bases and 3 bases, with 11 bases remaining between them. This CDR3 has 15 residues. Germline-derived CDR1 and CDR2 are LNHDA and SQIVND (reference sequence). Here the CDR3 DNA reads TGTGCCAGTAGTATAAATGGAGCATACAATCAGCCCCAGCATTTT. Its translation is CASSINGAYNQPQHF.

The CDR3 nucleotides read TGTGCCGGCGGACAGGGGACAGATACGCAGTATTTT. The encoded protein is CAGGQGTDTQYF. The chain couples TRBV7-9 to TRBJ2-3, with 9 bases that match TRBD1. The ends lost 11 bases at V and 3 bases at J; junction bases unmatched: 3. This CDR3 spans 12 amino acids. Germline CDR1 reads SEHNR; CDR2 reads FQNEAQ (reference sequence).

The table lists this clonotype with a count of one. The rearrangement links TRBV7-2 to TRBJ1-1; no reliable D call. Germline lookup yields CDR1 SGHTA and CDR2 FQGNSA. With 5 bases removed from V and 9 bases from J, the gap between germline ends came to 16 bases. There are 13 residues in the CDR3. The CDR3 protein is CASSPQMEGQAFF. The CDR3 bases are TGTGCCAGCAGCCCCCAAATGGAGGGCCAAGCTTTCTTT. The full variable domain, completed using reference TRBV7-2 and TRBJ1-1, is GAGVSQSPSNKVTEKGKDVELRCDPISGHTALYWYRQSLGQGLEFLIYFQGNSAPDKSGLPSDRFSAERTGGSVSTLTIQRTQQEDSAVYLCASSPQMEGQAFFGQGTRLTVV.

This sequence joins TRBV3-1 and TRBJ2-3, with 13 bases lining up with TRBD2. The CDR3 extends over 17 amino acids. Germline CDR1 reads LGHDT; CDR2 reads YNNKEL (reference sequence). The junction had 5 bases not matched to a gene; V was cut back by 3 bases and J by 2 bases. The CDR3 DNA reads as TGTGCCAGCAGCCACTTACTAGCGGGAGGGACCACAGATACGCAGTATTTT. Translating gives CASSHLLAGGTTDTQYF.